Below are 14 T cell receptor beta chains sequenced from a single sample in a study of CD8+CD57+ T cells in acquired aplastic anemia. Those patients picked for sequencing had displayed CD8+CD57+ cell expansion on flow cytometry. The use of genomic DNA as template underpinned the TCR beta VDJ and CDR3 profiling. TCRdb reprocessed the reads with MiXCR, giving one entry per CDR3 protein. The sample holds 90,000 to 150,000 distinct CDR3 sequences; under 60% are singletons and the top ten take 25% to 35%. The sample consisted of sorted CD4+, CD8+, or CD8+CD57+ T cells (not recorded which) from PBMCs. These receptors came from a human donor with aplastic anemia.

The sample holds one count of this clonotype. The chain couples TRBV7-9 to TRBJ2-7, with TRBD1 matching over 10 bases. CDR1 and CDR2 from the germline V gene are SEHNR and FQNEAQ (reference sequence). The trim removed 4 bases at V and 3 bases at J, leaving 6 bases unmatched. CDR3 length: 15 residues. CDR3: CASSSRDRGVYEQYF. CDR3 DNA: TGTGCCAGCAGCTCAAGGGACAGGGGCGTCTACGAGCAGTACTTC. The full variable domain, rest sourced from reference TRBV7-9 and TRBJ2-7, is DTGVSQNPRHKITKRGQNVTFRCDPISEHNRLYWYRQTLGQGPEFLTYFQNEAQLEKSRLLSDRFSAERPKGSFSTLEIQRTEQGDSAMYLCASSSRDRGVYEQYFGPGTRLTVT.

In this sample, this clonotype turned up a few times. The CDR3 sequence: CATSDREKPDTQYF. The CDR3 nucleotides read TGTGCCACCAGTGATCGGGAGAAACCAGATACGCAGTATTTT. The chain links TRBV24-1 to TRBJ2-3, with D perhaps TRBD2 (6 bases). The V end lost 3 bases, the J end lost 4 bases, and 10 bases lay between the germline ends. This CDR3 is built from 14 residues. The V gene's germline CDR1 is KGHDR and CDR2 SFDVKD.

V is TRBV7-6 and J is TRBJ2-2; D possibly corresponds to TRBD1 (5 bases). V was clipped by 5 bases and J by 6 bases, with 16 bases between them. CDR1 is SGHVS, CDR2 FNYEAQ, per germline. The CDR3 runs 15 residues. In DNA, the CDR3 is TGTGCCAGCAGCCCCTGGGGCCCAACGTCCGGGGAGCTGTTTTTT. This gives the protein CASSPWGPTSGELFF.

The chain couples TRBV24-1 to TRBJ2-3, with D unresolved. Germline CDR1 and CDR2: KGHDR and SFDVKD. The V and J ends lost 4 bases and 4 bases respectively, with 2 bases between them. The CDR3 is 11 amino acids. Written as DNA, the CDR3 is TGTGCCACCAGTGACCCAGATACGCAGTATTTT. Translating it yields CATSDPDTQYF.

The chain links TRBV15 to TRBJ1-1; no clear D. Germline V CDR1 and CDR2: LNHNV, YYDKDF (reference sequence). Trimming cost V 1 base and J 4 bases, with 13 bases left between them. The CDR3 loop spans 15 amino acids. The CDR3 is CATSRGRGRGTEAFF. CDR3 coding DNA: TGTGCCACCAGCAGAGGTCGAGGACGAGGCACTGAAGCTTTCTTT.

The chain joins TRBV7-3 to TRBJ1-6; 7 bases align to TRBD1. J gave up 1 base and V 4 bases, and 7 bases lay outside the gene matches. The CDR3 consists of 17 residues. Germline loops: CDR1 SGHTA, CDR2 FQGTGA. CDR3 sequence reads: CASSCFRGVSYNSPLHF. The CDR3 DNA follows: TGTGCCAGCAGCTGCTTCAGGGGGGTGTCCTATAATTCACCCCTCCACTTT. The entire variable domain, with the rest obtained from reference TRBV7-3 and TRBJ1-6, is as follows: GAGVSQTPSNKVTEKGKYVELRCDPISGHTALYWYRQSLGQGPEFLIYFQGTGAADDSGLPNDRFFAVRPEGSVSTLKIQRTERGDSAVYLCASSCFRGVSYNSPLHFGNGTRLTVT.

This chain uses TRBV24-1 with TRBJ2-1; 9 positions agree with TRBD2. CDR3 length: 16 residues. V lost 4 bases and J lost 6; bases outside the gene matches: 9. Germline CDR1 reads KGHDR; CDR2 reads SFDVKD. CDR3 DNA sequence: TGTGCCACCAGTGACCCTATAGCGGGAGACGGCAATGAGCAGTTCTTC. Protein product: CATSDPIAGDGNEQFF.

The chain employs TRBV6-5 and TRBJ2-5; 7 bases line up with TRBD1. CDR3 length: 13 amino acids. Germline V gene data show CDR1 as MNHEY and CDR2 as SVGAGI. The J segment lost 5 bases and the V segment lost 4 bases, leaving 4 bases of the junction unmatched. The CDR3 reads CASSSTGDETQYF. The CDR3 DNA follows: TGTGCCAGCAGTTCCACAGGGGACGAGACCCAGTACTTC.

This rearrangement joins TRBV15 to TRBJ2-2; 7 bases are a match to TRBD2. The CDR3 has 15 residues. V lost 0 bases and J lost 7; bases outside the gene matches: 5. Germline CDR1 LNHNV, CDR2 YYDKDF (reference sequence). The CDR3 region has the DNA TGTGCCACCAGCAGAGATCGGGGAGGGTTCGGGGAGCTGTTTTTT. This translates into CATSRDRGGFGELFF.

V gene TRBV28 combines with J gene TRBJ2-3; no definite D call. V was clipped by 2 bases and J by 0 bases, with 12 bases between them. The germline V gene has CDR1 MDHEN and CDR2 SYDVKM. The CDR3 totals 16 residues. The DNA for the CDR3 is TGTGCCAGCAGTTTACCGCTAGATCTTAGCACAGATACGCAGTATTTT. Translating it yields CASSLPLDLSTDTQYF.

This chain connects TRBV9 to TRBJ2-7; D possibly uses TRBD1 or TRBD2 (5 bases each). Germline V gene lookup returns CDR1 SGDLS and CDR2 YYNGEE. V lost 0 bases and J 5 bases, leaving 9 bases between the germline ends. This CDR3 spans 13 amino acids. The CDR3, as DNA: TGTGCCAGCAGCGTAGAGTTGGGGGACGAGCAGTACTTC. Translation gives CASSVELGDEQYF.

Points on this clonotype: The conserved closing phenylalanine or tryptophan is absent in this CDR3, likely reflecting a read error. This sequence joins TRBV6-2 or TRBV6-3 and TRBJ1-1, with 8 bases lining up with TRBD1. Looked up from germline, CDR1 is MNHEY and CDR2 is SVGEGT. The ends lost 4 bases at V and 5 bases at J; junction bases unmatched: 6. The CDR3 sequence is 14 residues long. The CDR3 coding sequence is TGTGCCAGCAGTTTACTGACAGGGGAGACTGAAGCTTTCTCT. It yields the protein CASSLLTGETEAFS.

Remarks on this clonotype: At one end, the junction sequence differs from germline, possibly due to a read error. The J gene is TRBJ2-3, the V gene TRBV24-1; D tentatively fits TRBD1 or TRBD2 (5 bases each). The CDR3 runs to 12 residues. Looked up from germline, CDR1 is KGHDR and CDR2 is SFDVKD. The CDR3 DNA follows: TGTACCACCAGTGATTTGGGGGTGACGCAGTATTTT. It yields the protein CTTSDLGVTQYF.

The chain combines TRBV24-1 with TRBJ1-2, with a possible D match to TRBD1 (6 bases). This CDR3 region has 14 residues. Deletions cut 4 bases from V and 6 bases from J, with 14 bases between. Germline CDR1 is KGHDR and CDR2 is SFDVKD. The CDR3 sequence is CATSDPRGFDGYTF. As DNA, the CDR3 is TGTGCCACCAGTGACCCAAGGGGGTTTGATGGCTACACCTTC.